This T cell receptor (beta chain) was obtained from a study of T cells in tuberculosis. The assay was immunoSEQ multiplex PCR, and TCRdb's table has in-frame clones only and misses some. Of around 26,000 clones in the sample, 95% to 96% are singletons; the top ten hold just under 9.5%. Trimming stripped 4 bases from V and 6 bases from J, with 16 bases between. Germline CDR1 reads SGHTS; CDR2 reads YDEGEE. The CDR3 is made up of 14 amino acids. The specimen was PBMCs. V gene TRBV5-8 combines with J gene TRBJ1-1, with D tentatively TRBD1 (6 bases). This sequence was found in a donor aged 10-29 years with latent tuberculosis or without tuberculosis infection. The CDR3 nucleotides read TGTGCCAGCAGCGCCGGACAGCTAAACTCTGAAGCTTTCTTT. Protein sequence: CASSAGQLNSEAFF.